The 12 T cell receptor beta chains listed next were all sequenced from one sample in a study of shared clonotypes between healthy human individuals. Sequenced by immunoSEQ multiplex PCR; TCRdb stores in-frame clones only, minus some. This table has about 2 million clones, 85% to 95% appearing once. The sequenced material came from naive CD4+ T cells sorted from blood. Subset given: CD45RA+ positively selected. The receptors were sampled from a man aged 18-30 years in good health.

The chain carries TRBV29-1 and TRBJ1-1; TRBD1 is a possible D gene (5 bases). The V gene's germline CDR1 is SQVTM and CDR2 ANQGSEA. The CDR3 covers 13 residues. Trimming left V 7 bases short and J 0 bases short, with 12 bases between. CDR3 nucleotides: TGCAGCGCGCAGGGACTCATGAACACTGAAGCTTTCTTT. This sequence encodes CSAQGLMNTEAFF. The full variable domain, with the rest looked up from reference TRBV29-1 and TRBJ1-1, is SAVISQKPSRDICQRGTSLTIQCQVDSQVTMMFWYRQQPGQSLTLIATANQGSEATYESGFVIDKFPISRPNLTFSTLTVSNMSPEDSSIYLCSAQGLMNTEAFFGQGTRLTVV.

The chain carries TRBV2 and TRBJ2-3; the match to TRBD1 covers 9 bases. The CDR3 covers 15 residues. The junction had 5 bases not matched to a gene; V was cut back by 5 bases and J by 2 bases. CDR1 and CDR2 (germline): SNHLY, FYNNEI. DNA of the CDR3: TGTGCCAGCAGTCCGGGACAGGGAAACACAGATACGCAGTATTTT. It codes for CASSPGQGNTDTQYF.

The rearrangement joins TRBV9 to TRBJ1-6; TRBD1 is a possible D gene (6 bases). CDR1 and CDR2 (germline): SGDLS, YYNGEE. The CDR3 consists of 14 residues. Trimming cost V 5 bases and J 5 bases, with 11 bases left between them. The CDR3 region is CASRQGTDNSPLHF. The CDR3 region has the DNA TGTGCCAGCAGACAGGGTACGGATAATTCACCCCTCCACTTT. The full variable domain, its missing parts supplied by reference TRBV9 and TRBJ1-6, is DSGVTQTPKHLITATGQRVTLRCSPRSGDLSVYWYQQSLDQGLQFLIQYYNGEERAKGNILERFSAQQFPDLHSELNLSSLELGDSALYFCASRQGTDNSPLHFGNGTRLTVT.

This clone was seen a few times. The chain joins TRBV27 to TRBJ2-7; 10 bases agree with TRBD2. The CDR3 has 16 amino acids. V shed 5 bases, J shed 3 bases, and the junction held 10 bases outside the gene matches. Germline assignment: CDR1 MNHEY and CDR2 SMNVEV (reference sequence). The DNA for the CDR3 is TGTGCCAGCAGTAGCGCTCCGGGACTAGCGATCTACGAGCAGTACTTC. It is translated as CASSSAPGLAIYEQYF.

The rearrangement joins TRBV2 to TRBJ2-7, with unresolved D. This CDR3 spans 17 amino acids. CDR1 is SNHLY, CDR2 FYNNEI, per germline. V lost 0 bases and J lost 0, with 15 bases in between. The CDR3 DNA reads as TGTGCCAGCAGTGAAGCGCTTTGGACGCTGACCTCCTACGAGCAGTACTTC. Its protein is CASSEALWTLTSYEQYF.

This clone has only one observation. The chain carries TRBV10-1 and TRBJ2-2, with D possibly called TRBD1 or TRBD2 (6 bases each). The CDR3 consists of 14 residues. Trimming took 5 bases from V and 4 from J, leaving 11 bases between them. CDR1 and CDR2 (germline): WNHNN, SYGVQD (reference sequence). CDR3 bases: TGCGCCAGCAGTAAACAGGGAGGCACCGGGGAGCTGTTTTTT. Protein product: CASSKQGGTGELFF.

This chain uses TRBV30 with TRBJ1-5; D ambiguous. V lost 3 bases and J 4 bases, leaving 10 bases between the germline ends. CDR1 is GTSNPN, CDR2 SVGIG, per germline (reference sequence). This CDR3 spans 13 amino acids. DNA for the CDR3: TGTGCCTGGAGCAACGACGGAAATCAGCCCCAGCATTTT. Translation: CAWSNDGNQPQHF.

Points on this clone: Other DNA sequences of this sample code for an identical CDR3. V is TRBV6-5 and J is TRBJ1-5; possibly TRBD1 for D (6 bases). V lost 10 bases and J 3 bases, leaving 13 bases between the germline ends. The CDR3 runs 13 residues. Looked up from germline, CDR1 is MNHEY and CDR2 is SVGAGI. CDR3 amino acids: CATRRGPNQPQHF. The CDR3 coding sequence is TGTGCCACCCGCAGGGGCCCCAATCAGCCCCAGCATTTT.

In DNA, the CDR3 is TGCGCCAGCAGCCAGGGACAGGGGACGGGGTATTCACCCCTCCACTTT. This encodes CASSQGQGTGYSPLHF. V gene TRBV4-1 combines with J gene TRBJ1-6, with 10 positions matching TRBD1. With V trimmed by 3 bases and J by 8 bases, 7 bases remained unmatched. This CDR3 has 16 amino acids. Germline values: CDR1 MGHRA, CDR2 YSYEKL.

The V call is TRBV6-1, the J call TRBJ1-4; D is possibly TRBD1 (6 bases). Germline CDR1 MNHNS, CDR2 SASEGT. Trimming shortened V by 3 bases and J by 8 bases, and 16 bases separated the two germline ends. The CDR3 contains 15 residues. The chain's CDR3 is CASSDPTGSGEKLFF. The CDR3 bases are TGTGCCAGCAGTGACCCGACAGGATCGGGCGAAAAACTGTTTTTT.

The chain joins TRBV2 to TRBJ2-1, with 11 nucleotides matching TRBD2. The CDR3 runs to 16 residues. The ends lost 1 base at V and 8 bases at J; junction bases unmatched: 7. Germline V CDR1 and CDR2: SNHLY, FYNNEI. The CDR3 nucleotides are TGTGCCAGCAGTGAAGAACTAGCGGGAGTAGGGGATGAGCAGTTCTTC. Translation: CASSEELAGVGDEQFF.

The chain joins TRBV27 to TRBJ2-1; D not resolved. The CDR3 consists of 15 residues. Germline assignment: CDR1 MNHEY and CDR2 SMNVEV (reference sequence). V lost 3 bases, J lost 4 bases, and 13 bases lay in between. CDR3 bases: TGTGCCAGCAGTTTGGGCAAGGGTGGGTACAATGAGCAGTTCTTC. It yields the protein CASSLGKGGYNEQFF.